These 30 T cell receptor beta chains came from one sample sequenced in a study of shared clonotypes between healthy human individuals. Assay: immunoSEQ multiplex PCR; the TCRdb copy retains only in-frame clones and omits some. The sample lists about 2 million clones; roughly 95% were seen once. The sequencing input was naive CD4+ T cells sorted from blood. Sample subset: CD45RA+ positively selected. The source of these receptors is a man aged 18 to 30 in good health.

The chain has TRBV7-8 and TRBJ1-5, with 7 bases fitting TRBD1. V dropped 4 bases and J dropped 6; count of bases not matched to a gene: 12. CDR1 and CDR2 (germline): SGHVS, FQNEAQ. There are 16 residues in the CDR3. The CDR3 spells CASSSHRGGFGQPQHF. In DNA form, the CDR3 reads TGTGCCAGCAGCTCACACAGGGGAGGGTTTGGTCAGCCCCAGCATTTT.

The CDR3 coding sequence is TGTGCCAGCTCATCCATCTCGAGGCCAGGGGGCTACAATGAGCAGTTCTTC. Translating gives CASSSISRPGGYNEQFF. The J gene is TRBJ2-1, the V gene TRBV18; 7 nucleotides match TRBD1. This CDR3 spans 17 amino acids. V lost 5 bases to trimming and J lost 3 bases; unmatched junction nucleotides: 13. Germline V lookup: CDR1 KGHSH, CDR2 LQKENI.

The chain links TRBV7-9 to TRBJ2-1, with TRBD2 as a possible D gene (5 bases). Germline V CDR1 and CDR2: SEHNR, FQNEAQ (reference sequence). The CDR3 totals 14 residues. The ends were cut back, 2 bases at V and 0 bases at J, with 5 bases in the middle. The CDR3 region has the DNA TGTGCCAGCAGCTTAACTAGCTCCTACAATGAGCAGTTCTTC. Its protein product is CASSLTSSYNEQFF.

V usage is TRBV6-5 and J usage is TRBJ1-1; a weak D match, TRBD1 (6 bases). Germline V gene lookup returns CDR1 MNHEY and CDR2 SVGAGI. This CDR3 comprises 16 residues. The V and J ends lost 2 bases and 1 base respectively, with 14 bases between them. CDR3 sequence reads: CASSYGSGASNTEAFF. Here the CDR3 DNA reads TGTGCCAGCAGTTACGGTTCAGGGGCATCGAACACTGAAGCTTTCTTT.

The gene calls are TRBV6-5 and TRBJ2-2; D is perhaps TRBD1 or TRBD2 (5 bases each). CDR1 MNHEY and CDR2 SVGAGI come from the germline V gene. Trimming removed 7 bases from V and 7 bases from J, with 16 bases in between. This CDR3 is built from 14 residues. Written as DNA, the CDR3 is TGTGCCAGCACCCGGGACCCTCTCGGCGGGGAGCTGTTTTTT. Amino acids: CASTRDPLGGELFF.

V and J are TRBV29-1 and TRBJ2-5; D is possibly TRBD1 (5 bases). The CDR3 has 12 residues. V lost 7 bases and J 2 bases, leaving 11 bases between the germline ends. CDR1 SQVTM and CDR2 ANQGSEA come from the germline V gene. CDR3: CSEGHLQETQYF. The CDR3 coding sequence is TGCAGCGAAGGACACTTACAAGAGACCCAGTACTTC.

The V gene is TRBV5-1, the J gene TRBJ2-6, with D unresolved. This CDR3 has 16 amino acids. V was pared by 0 bases and J by 2 bases, with 9 bases between. Germline V gene sequence: CDR1 SGHRS, CDR2 YFSETQ. Here the CDR3 reads CASSLGGIAGANVLTF. The CDR3 coding sequence is TGCGCCAGCAGCTTGGGTGGAATAGCTGGGGCCAACGTCCTGACTTTC.

The J gene is TRBJ2-2, the V gene TRBV7-2, with D possibly TRBD2 on 5 matching bases. V was trimmed by 7 bases and J by 0 bases, leaving 6 bases between them. The germline V gene has CDR1 SGHTA and CDR2 FQGNSA. CDR3 length: 13 residues. CDR3 DNA: TGTGCCAGCATAGCGCCGAACACCGGGGAGCTGTTTTTT. Its protein product is CASIAPNTGELFF.

The chain has TRBV4-3 and TRBJ2-1, with a possible D match to TRBD2 (6 bases). V was clipped by 4 bases and J by 4 bases, with 11 bases between them. The CDR3 extends over 14 amino acids. Per germline, CDR1 LGHNA and CDR2 YSLEER. The CDR3 bases are TGCGCCAGCAGCCTGGGCGGGACTTACAATGAGCAGTTCTTC. It specifies CASSLGGTYNEQFF.

This clone was observed once. J is TRBJ1-1 and V is TRBV4-1, with TRBD1 identical over 8 bases. The V gene end was trimmed by 5 bases and the J gene end by 3 bases; junction bases not matched to a gene: 20. Looked up from germline, CDR1 is MGHRA and CDR2 is YSYEKL. CDR3 length equals 19 residues. CDR3 sequence: CASSYPPGGSDLRDTEAFF. CDR3 sequence (DNA): TGCGCCAGCAGCTACCCACCAGGGGGCTCGGATCTTAGGGACACTGAAGCTTTCTTT.

V usage is TRBV11-2 and J usage is TRBJ2-3, with 15 nucleotides matching TRBD2. Germline CDR1 reads SGHAT; CDR2 reads FQNNGV. Trimming removed 5 bases from V and 4 bases from J; junction bases left unmatched: 7. This CDR3 is built from 17 residues. In DNA form, the CDR3 reads TGTGCCAGCAGCCCGCGGACTAGCGGGGGGGGTGCAGATACGCAGTATTTT. Its protein product is CASSPRTSGGGADTQYF.

J is TRBJ2-2 and V is TRBV7-2; TRBD2 matches 7 bases. V trimming: 1 base; J trimming: 4 bases; junction bases outside the gene matches: 3. Germline V gene sequence: CDR1 SGHTA, CDR2 FQGNSA. The CDR3 extends over 15 amino acids. Here the CDR3 reads CASSLERGGTGELFF. CDR3 DNA sequence: TGTGCCAGCAGCTTAGAGCGGGGAGGCACCGGGGAGCTGTTTTTT.

The V call is TRBV18, the J call TRBJ1-2; D is perhaps TRBD1 (6 bases). This CDR3 spans 17 amino acids. Germline-derived CDR1 and CDR2 are KGHSH and LQKENI. V was trimmed by 2 bases and J by 7 bases, leaving 23 bases between them. CDR3: CASSPRAVTGSPGGYTF. The CDR3 DNA reads as TGTGCCAGCTCACCAAGGGCAGTGACAGGCTCGCCCGGTGGCTACACCTTC.

The chain couples TRBV9 to TRBJ2-1; the match to TRBD1 covers 11 bases. The CDR3 covers 18 residues. Germline V gives CDR1 SGDLS, CDR2 YYNGEE. The V and J ends lost 2 bases and 2 bases, in that order; junction bases with no gene match: 9. CDR3 nucleotides: TGTGCCAGCAGCGTGGTATCCGGGACAGGGGGAACCTACAATGAGCAGTTCTTC. Amino acid sequence: CASSVVSGTGGTYNEQFF.

The rearrangement uses TRBV18 and TRBJ2-5; D is ambiguous. Trimming pared 3 bases from V and 7 bases from J, leaving 18 bases between. The CDR3 sequence is 15 residues long. Germline V gene sequence: CDR1 KGHSH, CDR2 LQKENI. The CDR3 DNA reads TGTGCCAGCTCACCGTCTACGGGTGTTCCTGGGACCCAGTACTTC. Translation gives CASSPSTGVPGTQYF. The full variable domain, in which reference TRBV18 and TRBJ2-5 provide the parts outside the CDR3, is NAGVMQNPRHLVRRRGQEARLRCSPMKGHSHVYWYRQLPEEGLKFMVYLQKENIIDESGMPKERFSAEFPKEGPSILRIQQVVRGDSAAYFCASSPSTGVPGTQYFGPGTRLLVL.

This chain joins TRBV10-3 and TRBJ2-7, with D possibly TRBD1 on 6 matching bases. V was trimmed by 6 bases and J by 4 bases, leaving 16 bases between them. Germline CDR1 and CDR2: ENHRY and SYGVKD. This CDR3 region has 14 residues. The DNA for the CDR3 is TGTGCCATCAGCCCGCGTCAGGGGCGATACGAGCAGTACTTC. Its translation: CAISPRQGRYEQYF.

This chain uses TRBV30 with TRBJ2-2; 13 bases map to TRBD2. CDR1 is GTSNPN, CDR2 SVGIG, per germline (reference sequence). CDR3 length: 19 amino acids. V lost 5 bases and J lost 4; bases outside the gene matches: 16. The CDR3 is CAWSRDTGLAGVTTGELFF. The DNA for the CDR3 is TGTGCCTGGTCCCGGGACACCGGACTAGCGGGAGTGACCACCGGGGAGCTGTTTTTT.

About this clone: This clone may be a read error of a much larger clone one base away. This rearrangement joins TRBV7-2 to TRBJ2-7; TRBD2 matches at 11 bases. Trimming at V came to 4 bases and at J to 2 bases, leaving 1 base not matched to a gene. This CDR3 has 14 amino acids. The V gene's germline CDR1 is SGHTA and CDR2 FQGNSA. CDR3 DNA: TGTGCCAGCAGCTCGACTAGCGGGACCTACGAGCAGTACTTC. This gives the protein CASSSTSGTYEQYF. Variable domain in full (rest from reference TRBV7-2 and TRBJ2-7): GAGVSQSPSNKVTEKGKDVELRCDPISGHTALYWYRQSLGQGLEFLIYFQGNSAPDKSGLPSDRFSAERTGGSVSTLTIQRTQQEDSAVYLCASSSTSGTYEQYFGPGTRLTVT.

The genes are TRBV6-4 and TRBJ1-2, with D uncertain. V shed 3 bases and J shed 4 bases, with 15 bases lying between them. The CDR3 is made up of 15 amino acids. Germline-derived CDR1 and CDR2 are MRHNA and SNTAGT. CDR3 region: CASSDFPGSGYGYTF. In nucleotides, the CDR3 is TGTGCCAGCAGTGATTTTCCGGGTAGTGGCTATGGCTACACCTTC.

This chain uses TRBV14 with TRBJ1-2; D not certain. Trimming removed 2 bases at V and 5 bases at J, with 6 bases between. The germline V gene has CDR1 SGHDN and CDR2 FVKESK. The CDR3 loop spans 12 amino acids. DNA for the CDR3: TGTGCCAGCAGCCAAAACCGATATGGCTACACCTTC. It yields the protein CASSQNRYGYTF.

The V call is TRBV15, the J call TRBJ2-1, with TRBD2 as a possible D gene (5 bases). The CDR3 contains 14 residues. Germline CDR1 LNHNV, CDR2 YYDKDF (reference sequence). The V gene lost 6 bases and the J gene lost 7 bases, with 16 bases spanning the gap. The CDR3 protein is CATSIPAWRNEQFF. CDR3 nucleotides: TGTGCCACCAGTATTCCGGCTTGGAGGAATGAGCAGTTCTTC.

The chain is built from TRBV30 and TRBJ2-1, with TRBD2 matching 9 bases. The CDR3 has 14 residues. Germline CDR1 reads GTSNPN; CDR2 reads SVGIG (reference sequence). V lost 4 bases to trimming and J lost 8 bases; unmatched junction nucleotides: 9. CDR3 sequence: CAWNMAGGLHEQFF. The CDR3 nucleotides are TGTGCCTGGAATATGGCGGGGGGGCTTCATGAGCAGTTCTTC.

This chain links TRBV7-2 with TRBJ2-7; D remains ambiguous. V shed 5 bases and J shed 6 bases, with 14 bases lying between them. This CDR3 region has 13 residues. The germline V gene has CDR1 SGHTA and CDR2 FQGNSA. The CDR3 reads CASSPYEVGEQYF. The CDR3 bases are TGTGCCAGCAGCCCCTATGAGGTTGGCGAGCAGTACTTC. Full variable domain (remainder filled in from reference TRBV7-2 and TRBJ2-7): GAGVSQSPSNKVTEKGKDVELRCDPISGHTALYWYRQSLGQGLEFLIYFQGNSAPDKSGLPSDRFSAERTGGSVSTLTIQRTQQEDSAVYLCASSPYEVGEQYFGPGTRLTVT.

J is TRBJ2-2 and V is TRBV7-9; D is undetermined. This CDR3 contains 13 residues. Per the germline V gene, CDR1 is SEHNR and CDR2 is FQNEAQ (reference sequence). Trimming left V 3 bases short and J 9 bases short, with 11 bases between. The CDR3 sequence is CASSFANGWELFF. Written as DNA, the CDR3 is TGTGCCAGCAGCTTTGCTAACGGGTGGGAGCTGTTTTTT.

V is TRBV9 and J is TRBJ1-1, with 7 nucleotides matching TRBD1. This CDR3 is built from 14 residues. Germline V gives CDR1 SGDLS, CDR2 YYNGEE. Unmatched junction bases numbered 3, after V lost 3 bases and J lost 1 base. The CDR3 is CASSARDRNTEAFF. The CDR3 bases are TGTGCCAGCAGCGCCCGGGACAGGAACACTGAAGCTTTCTTT.

The chain combines TRBV7-2 with TRBJ1-4; maybe TRBD1 (5 bases). CDR1 is SGHTA and CDR2 is FQGNSA in the germline V gene. This CDR3 has 15 residues. V was clipped by 5 bases and J by 3 bases, with 13 bases between them. CDR3 protein: CASSPVLGANEKLFF. The CDR3 bases are TGTGCCAGCAGCCCAGTCCTGGGGGCTAATGAAAAACTGTTTTTT.

The chain carries TRBV5-1 and TRBJ2-1; no definite D call. CDR3 size: 16 residues. The V gene's germline CDR1 is SGHRS and CDR2 YFSETQ. Trimming took 0 bases from V and 4 from J, leaving 14 bases between them. The CDR3 coding sequence is TGCGCCAGCAGCTTGGGGCGGTTGGTTTCGTACAATGAGCAGTTCTTC. Protein sequence: CASSLGRLVSYNEQFF.

This clone was seen a handful of times. The rearrangement uses TRBV6-6 and TRBJ1-6; TRBD1 might be the D (6 bases). Trimming took 8 bases from V and 5 from J, leaving 10 bases between them. Germline CDR1 MNHNY, CDR2 SVGAGI (reference sequence). CDR3 size: 13 residues. In DNA, the CDR3 is TGTGCCAGCGGGACACAACATAATTCACCCCTCCACTTT. Translation: CASGTQHNSPLHF.

The rearrangement links TRBV4-1 to TRBJ2-5; a possible D gene is TRBD2 (5 bases). V lost 0 bases and J lost 1, with 15 bases in between. Germline-derived CDR1 and CDR2 are MGHRA and YSYEKL. This CDR3 is 17 amino acids long. CDR3 nucleotide sequence: TGCGCCAGCAGCCAAGATCGGGATTCCTCCATCCAAGAGACCCAGTACTTC. Translation gives CASSQDRDSSIQETQYF.

The V and J genes are TRBV7-9 and TRBJ1-2; 7 bases align to TRBD1. Trimming cost V 10 bases and J 5 bases; bases outside gene matches: 7. Per the germline V gene, CDR1 is SEHNR and CDR2 is FQNEAQ (reference sequence). There are 12 residues in the CDR3. The CDR3 DNA follows: TGTGCCACCGGGACAGCAATTTATGGCTACACCTTC. This codes for CATGTAIYGYTF. Based on the CDR3 plus reference TRBV7-9 and TRBJ1-2, the full variable domain is DTGVSQNPRHKITKRGQNVTFRCDPISEHNRLYWYRQTLGQGPEFLTYFQNEAQLEKSRLLSDRFSAERPKGSFSTLEIQRTEQGDSAMYLCATGTAIYGYTFGSGTRLTVV.